This TCR beta chain was recovered during a study of CD8+CD57+ T cells in acquired aplastic anemia. Study background: Each DNA sample taken from sorted CD4+ and CD8+ cells came to 3.2 ug on average. Study-wide findings and caveats: The same twenty-nine CD8+ CDR3 sequences occurred in patients and in controls. Patients and controls had CD8+ Simpson's diversity values that were not significantly distinct.

On this clonotype: What it binds is unknown.

The CDR3 loop spans 17 amino acids. The V gene's germline CDR1 is MGHDK and CDR2 SYGVNS. Trimming shortened V by 2 bases and J by 8 bases, and 24 bases separated the two germline ends. The template used for profiling TCR beta VDJ and CDR3 was genomic DNA. TCRdb reprocessed the reads via MiXCR and lists one record per CDR3 protein. The sample carries hundreds of thousands of distinct CDR3 sequences, 65% to 80% recorded once. V is TRBV25-1 and J is TRBJ1-2; D might be TRBD1 (5 bases). The TCR was taken from a human donor in good health, serving as a control. Material for sequencing was sorted CD4+, CD8+, or CD8+CD57+ T cells (not recorded which) from PBMCs. The DNA of the CDR3 is TGTGCCAGCAGTGAAAATAGCGCGGGGCTTGGTAGAATGGGCTACACCTTC. It specifies CASSENSAGLGRMGYTF.